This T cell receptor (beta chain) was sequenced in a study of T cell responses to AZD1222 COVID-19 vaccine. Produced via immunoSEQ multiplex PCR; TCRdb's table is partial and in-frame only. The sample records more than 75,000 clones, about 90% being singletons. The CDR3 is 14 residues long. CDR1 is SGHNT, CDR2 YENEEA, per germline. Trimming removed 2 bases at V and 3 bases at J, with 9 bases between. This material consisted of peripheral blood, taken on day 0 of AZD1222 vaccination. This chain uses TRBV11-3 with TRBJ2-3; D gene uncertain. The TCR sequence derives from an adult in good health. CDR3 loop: CASSLSVQTDTQYF. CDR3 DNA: TGTGCCAGCAGCTTATCAGTCCAGACAGATACGCAGTATTTT.